This TCR beta chain was sequenced in a study of blood T cell repertoires in COVID-19. Study-level information: Acute and convalescent COVID-19 samples came from the United States, Italy and Spain. In each case, the material was cDNA or gDNA derived from T cells, B-cell-depleted T cells, or PBMCs.

Methods used by the authors: Nucleated cell number was recorded as an estimate derived from reference gene primer amplification. TCRdb's table, derived via immunoSEQ multiplex PCR, lists solely in-frame clones and lacks some. For V, J and clone size, that table is used; D and trimming come from the DNA. This sample has around 140,000 clones, with around 86% found just once. Germline-derived CDR1 and CDR2 are SGHTA and FQGTGA. Trimming shortened V by 5 bases and J by 4 bases, and 13 bases separated the two germline ends. The CDR3 length is 14 residues. The sample taken for sequencing was peripheral blood. This chain links TRBV7-3 with TRBJ2-3; D is perhaps TRBD1 (6 bases). The source is a man over 45 with active COVID-19. The CDR3 reads CASSKAPGADTQYF. The CDR3 DNA follows: TGTGCCAGCAGCAAAGCCCCAGGGGCAGATACGCAGTATTTT.